This T cell receptor beta chain is drawn from a study of blood T cell repertoires in COVID-19. Produced via immunoSEQ multiplex PCR; TCRdb's table is partial and in-frame only. The sample lists roughly 56,000 clones, 90% seen once, with about 13% in the top ten. Between the trimmed V and J ends, which lost 5 bases and 6 bases, there was a span of 10 bases. The CDR3 is 11 residues long. From germline, CDR1 is DFQATT and CDR2 SNEGSKA (reference sequence). V and J are TRBV20-1 and TRBJ1-1; D ambiguous. This TCR derives from a man in his 60s with active COVID-19. The sample comprised peripheral blood. The CDR3 loop is CSASYSSEAFF. CDR3 DNA: TGCAGTGCTTCATATAGCTCTGAAGCTTTCTTT.